The 27 T cell receptor beta chains below were found in one sample sequenced in a study of cytomegalovirus exposure and HLA in healthy donors. Amplification used 60 Vbeta primers and 13 Jbeta primers. Profiled with immunoSEQ multiplex PCR; TCRdb holds only in-frame clones, not every one. This sample has about 120,000 clones; approximately 15% occur once, and the top ten carry 1.9%. The specimen was PBMCs. The origin of the receptors is a woman under 30 in good health and CMV-seronegative.

V gene TRBV5-1 combines with J gene TRBJ1-1, with 7 nucleotides matching TRBD1. The germline CDR1 and CDR2 sequences are SGHRS and YFSETQ. The junction had 6 bases not matched to a gene; V was cut back by 0 bases and J by 1 base. This CDR3 region has 16 residues. CDR3 sequence (DNA): TGCGCCAGCAGCTTGGCTACAGGGGCCGCGAACACTGAAGCTTTCTTT. Amino acids: CASSLATGAANTEAFF.

This clone has more than one count but fewer than ten. V gene TRBV30 combines with J gene TRBJ2-7; 8 nucleotides agree with TRBD1. Germline V gives CDR1 GTSNPN, CDR2 SVGIG (reference sequence). The junction had 8 bases not matched to a gene; V was cut back by 7 bases and J by 3 bases. This CDR3 contains 13 residues. The CDR3 is CAFLGTGDYEQYF. DNA of the CDR3: TGTGCCTTTCTCGGGACAGGAGACTACGAGCAGTACTTC. Filled out from reference TRBV30 and TRBJ2-7, the complete variable domain reads SQTIHQWPATLVQPVGSPLSLECTVEGTSNPNLYWYRQAAGRGLQLLFYSVGIGQISSEVPQNLSASRPQDRQFILSSKKLLLSDSGFYLCAFLGTGDYEQYFGPGTRLTVT.

The table lists this clone with a few counts. This chain links TRBV5-1 with TRBJ1-2; a possible D gene is TRBD1 (5 bases). V lost 6 bases and J 3 bases, leaving 15 bases between the germline ends. This CDR3 contains 14 residues. In germline, CDR1 is SGHRS, CDR2 YFSETQ. As DNA, the CDR3 is TGCGCCAGCAAGGAGGGACCGGGAGACTATGGCTACACCTTC. This sequence encodes CASKEGPGDYGYTF.

This clone was detected a few times. The chain uses TRBV5-1 and TRBJ2-3; 7 positions match TRBD2. The germline V gene encodes CDR1 SGHRS and CDR2 YFSETQ. This CDR3 has 17 amino acids. After removal of 0 bases from V and 0 bases from J, the junction contained 7 bases not matched to a gene. CDR3 region: CASSLGLLAPSTDTQYF. The CDR3 coding sequence is TGCGCCAGCAGCTTGGGGCTACTAGCGCCTAGCACAGATACGCAGTATTTT.

V gene TRBV7-9 combines with J gene TRBJ1-2, with D maybe TRBD1 (5 bases). This CDR3 is built from 15 residues. CDR1 is SEHNR, CDR2 FQNEAQ, per germline (reference sequence). The V end was cut by 0 bases, the J end by 2 bases, with 10 bases between. The CDR3 loop is CASSLARGINYGYTF. For the CDR3, the DNA is TGTGCCAGCAGCTTAGCGCGGGGGATCAACTATGGCTACACCTTC.

This clone was counted a few times. This chain uses TRBV15 with TRBJ2-1, with 9 bases matching TRBD2. The CDR3 spans 15 residues. Germline V CDR1 and CDR2: LNHNV, YYDKDF (reference sequence). V was clipped by 5 bases and J by 5 bases; unmatched bases: 7. CDR3 protein: CATSRLLAGDNEQFF. In nucleotides, the CDR3 is TGTGCCACCAGCCGATTACTAGCGGGCGACAATGAGCAGTTCTTC.

This sequence joins TRBV29-1 and TRBJ2-1; 10 positions agree with TRBD2. With V trimmed by 5 bases and J by 9 bases, 4 bases remained unmatched. Per the germline V gene, CDR1 is SQVTM and CDR2 is ANQGSEA. The CDR3 is 12 amino acids. The CDR3 coding sequence is TGCAGCGTTAGCGGGGGGGCGCGTGAGCAGTTCTTC. It yields the protein CSVSGGAREQFF.

The rearrangement links TRBV21-1 to TRBJ1-4; the table's D call TRBD1 went unverified against the DNA. TRBV21-1 is a pseudogene segment. The CDR3 covers 16 residues. CDR3 protein: CASSSRRHIRLGKLFF. The CDR3 region has the DNA TGTGCCAGCAGCAGCCGACGACACATCAGGCTGGGAAAACTGTTTTTT.

A few counts support this clone. As DNA, the CDR3 is TGTGCCAGCAGCCAATGGGGGGACAGGGATAACTATGGCTACACCTTC. Translating it yields CASSQWGDRDNYGYTF. The chain recombines TRBV7-9 with TRBJ1-2; 9 bases are shared with TRBD1. The CDR3 sequence is 16 residues long. V shed 5 bases and J 1 base; nucleotides not matched to a gene: 8. CDR1 is SEHNR, CDR2 FQNEAQ, per germline (reference sequence).

This clone was observed a few times. The CDR3 sequence is CASSQGRVPSEQYF. The CDR3 DNA reads as TGCGCCAGCAGCCAAGGACGGGTCCCGAGCGAGCAGTACTTC. The chain links TRBV4-1 to TRBJ2-7; D not resolved. Germline CDR1 and CDR2: MGHRA and YSYEKL. The CDR3 is 14 amino acids. Trimming removed 1 base at V and 6 bases at J, with 13 bases between.

The genes are TRBV4-3 and TRBJ1-2, with a weak D call TRBD1 (5 bases). V gave up 0 bases and J gave up 4 bases, with 12 bases separating them. In germline, CDR1 is LGHNA, CDR2 YSLEER. There are 15 residues in the CDR3. In DNA, the CDR3 is TGCGCCAGCAGCCAAGATCAGGGTGCTTTCTATGGCTACACCTTC. It translates to CASSQDQGAFYGYTF.

This chain links TRBV4-1 with TRBJ2-7; a possible D gene is TRBD2 (5 bases). The germline CDR1 and CDR2 sequences are MGHRA and YSYEKL. The CDR3 contains 14 residues. V lost 3 bases to trimming and J lost 2 bases, with 11 bases between them. The CDR3 DNA sequence: TGCGCCAGCAGCCACGGCGGGCCGCCCTACGAGCAGTACTTC. It encodes CASSHGGPPYEQYF.

V is TRBV30 and J is TRBJ1-4; the match to TRBD1 covers 8 bases. The junction had 10 bases not matched to a gene; V was cut back by 4 bases and J by 3 bases. CDR1 is GTSNPN and CDR2 is SVGIG in the germline V gene (reference sequence). The CDR3 length is 16 residues. CDR3 coding DNA: TGTGCCTGGAACCGCCCCGACAGGGGAGCTAATGAAAAACTGTTTTTT. As protein: CAWNRPDRGANEKLFF.

The J gene is TRBJ1-4, the V gene TRBV28; D is perhaps TRBD1 (6 bases). The germline V gene has CDR1 MDHEN and CDR2 SYDVKM. Trimming removed 3 bases from V and 14 bases from J, with 13 bases in between. The CDR3 extends over 12 amino acids. The CDR3, as DNA: TGTGCCAGCAGTTTCCCAGGGGAAGGTCTGTTTTTT. Translated, it gives CASSFPGEGLFF.

V is TRBV7-8 and J is TRBJ1-2; D remains unclear. CDR1 and CDR2 (germline): SGHVS, FQNEAQ. The V gene lost 1 base and the J gene lost 3 bases, with 6 bases spanning the gap. This CDR3 comprises 13 residues. CDR3 in DNA: TGTGCCAGCAGCTTAGTATTAGACTATGGCTACACCTTC. Amino acids: CASSLVLDYGYTF.

This sequence joins TRBV28 and TRBJ2-5; maybe TRBD2 (6 bases). Germline V CDR1 and CDR2: MDHEN, SYDVKM. The CDR3 runs to 14 residues. V was clipped by 7 bases and J by 4 bases, with 16 bases between them. In DNA form, the CDR3 reads TGTGCCAGCACCCGGAGGGAAAGCGGAGAGACCCAGTACTTC. Its translation is CASTRRESGETQYF.

Comments on this clone: This CDR3 is also generated by other DNA sequences in the sample. V gene TRBV5-1 combines with J gene TRBJ2-1; a weak D match, TRBD1 (5 bases). Per germline, CDR1 SGHRS and CDR2 YFSETQ. Trimming left V 2 bases short and J 0 bases short, with 6 bases between. The CDR3 has 14 residues. CDR3 region: CASSLQDSYNEQFF. As DNA, the CDR3 is TGCGCCAGCAGCTTACAGGACTCCTACAATGAGCAGTTCTTC.

The V gene is TRBV7-2, the J gene TRBJ1-6, with 7 bases lining up with TRBD1. Germline V gene sequence: CDR1 SGHTA, CDR2 FQGNSA. This CDR3 has 15 residues. The J segment lost 9 bases and the V segment lost 5 bases, leaving 10 bases of the junction unmatched. As DNA, the CDR3 is TGTGCCAGCAGCCTCGTAGGGGGCGAAAGTTCACCCCTCCACTTT. This gives the protein CASSLVGGESSPLHF.

The rearrangement links TRBV7-6 to TRBJ1-1; TRBD1 aligns across 9 bases. Per the germline V gene, CDR1 is SGHVS and CDR2 is FNYEAQ. The V and J ends lost 5 bases and 1 base, in that order; junction bases with no gene match: 2. The CDR3 runs 14 residues. CDR3 protein: CASSRTGANTEAFF. In DNA, the CDR3 is TGTGCCAGCAGCCGGACAGGGGCGAACACTGAAGCTTTCTTT.

This clone was counted only a few times. This sequence joins TRBV28 and TRBJ2-6; 8 positions match TRBD2. Germline V CDR1 and CDR2: MDHEN, SYDVKM. The junction had 7 bases not matched to a gene; V was cut back by 7 bases and J by 2 bases. There are 16 residues in the CDR3. CDR3 amino acids: CASTPGGGTGANVLTF. The CDR3 nucleotides are TGTGCCAGCACCCCCGGCGGGGGGACTGGGGCCAACGTCCTGACTTTC.

This clone has just a few counts. The rearrangement uses TRBV7-9 and TRBJ1-4, with 9 bases matching TRBD1. Germline V gives CDR1 SEHNR, CDR2 FQNEAQ (reference sequence). The V gene end was trimmed by 4 bases and the J gene end by 8 bases; junction bases not matched to a gene: 8. This CDR3 has 15 amino acids. The DNA of the CDR3 is TGTGCCAGCAGCTCAAACACAGGGGGCAACGAAAAACTGTTTTTT. Its protein is CASSSNTGGNEKLFF.

The chain carries TRBV7-2 and TRBJ1-2; D call uncertain. V was cut by 2 bases and J by 4 bases, with 8 bases left in between. Germline V gene data show CDR1 as SGHTA and CDR2 as FQGNSA. CDR3 length: 13 residues. The CDR3 bases are TGTGCCAGCAGCTTAAGCATGAGCTATGGCTACACCTTC. Protein: CASSLSMSYGYTF.

This clone was counted a few times. The V call is TRBV30, the J call TRBJ2-1; possibly TRBD1 for D (6 bases). In germline, CDR1 is GTSNPN, CDR2 SVGIG (reference sequence). The CDR3 totals 13 residues. The V gene lost 2 bases and the J gene lost 9 bases, with 14 bases spanning the gap. CDR3 sequence (DNA): TGTGCCTGGAGTCCCAGGGGCCGAGGTGAGCAGTTCTTC. Protein: CAWSPRGRGEQFF.

The CDR3: CASSNRQSHQIYNSPLHF. The CDR3 DNA reads TGTGCCAGCAGCAATCGACAGTCCCACCAAATATATAATTCACCCCTCCACTTT. This chain joins TRBV5-8 and TRBJ1-6, with D perhaps matching TRBD1 (5 bases). The ends were cut back, 4 bases at V and 4 bases at J, with 21 bases in the middle. Per the germline V gene, CDR1 is SGHTS and CDR2 is YDEGEE. The CDR3 spans 18 residues.

The J gene is TRBJ1-5, the V gene TRBV9, with D tentatively TRBD1 (6 bases). The CDR3 extends over 15 amino acids. Trimming removed 4 bases from V and 0 bases from J, with 11 bases in between. CDR1 and CDR2 (germline): SGDLS, YYNGEE. CDR3 sequence: CASSPTGHSNQPQHF. In nucleotides, the CDR3 is TGTGCCAGCAGCCCGACAGGCCATAGCAATCAGCCCCAGCATTTT.

This clone was counted between two and nine times. The chain is built from TRBV2 and TRBJ2-7; a possible D gene is TRBD2 (5 bases). Trimming shortened V by 4 bases and J by 0 bases, and 16 bases separated the two germline ends. Per the germline V gene, CDR1 is SNHLY and CDR2 is FYNNEI. The CDR3 consists of 16 residues. CDR3 nucleotide sequence: TGTGCCAGCAGTGTGATCGAGCGGAAGTTCTCCTACGAGCAGTACTTC. It is translated as CASSVIERKFSYEQYF. Using reference TRBV2 and TRBJ2-7 for the parts outside the CDR3, the full variable domain is EPEVTQTPSHQVTQMGQEVILRCVPISNHLYFYWYRQILGQKVEFLVSFYNNEISEKSEIFDDQFSVERPDGSNFTLKIRSTKLEDSAMYFCASSVIERKFSYEQYFGPGTRLTVT.

The chain uses TRBV21-1 and TRBJ2-4; TRBD2 is the table's D call and was not checked against the DNA. TRBV21-1 is given as a pseudogene. This CDR3 region has 18 residues. The CDR3 protein is CASSKASGLAGARNIQYF. Here the CDR3 DNA reads TGTGCCAGCAGCAAAGCCTCGGGACTAGCGGGGGCCAGAAACATTCAGTACTTC.